These 29 T cell receptor beta chains were sequenced from one sample in a study of vaccination and CD4 T cells after COVID-19. Sequencing of the DNA from cultured CD4+ T cells was carried out with the Oncomine TCR Beta short-read assay. TCRdb re-called the PCR reads with MiXCR, one entry per CDR3 protein. Of more than 6,000 distinct CDR3 sequences in the sample, roughly 36% are singletons; the top ten hold under 20%. No antigen has been assigned to these receptors. This sample's treatment: 10-day PBMC culture with coronavirus spike peptide pools or control peptides (ViraFEST assay). Prior to the COVID-19 pandemic (2011-2018), the unexposed donor's CD4+ T cells were collected. Sequenced material: CD4+ T cells from blood, cultured in vitro. The receptors were sampled from a human donor in good health.

The chain uses TRBV20-1 and TRBJ1-3; a weak D match, TRBD1 (6 bases). The germline V and J ends were trimmed by 0 bases and 0 bases, with 15 bases remaining between them. Germline V CDR1 and CDR2: DFQATT, SNEGSKA (reference sequence). CDR3 length: 17 residues. The CDR3 bases are TGCAGTGCTAGAGATGGGGGCAGGCCTTTCTCTGGAAACACCATATATTTT. Its protein is CSARDGGRPFSGNTIYF.

This clonotype was recorded a few times. The V gene is TRBV5-1, the J gene TRBJ1-6; the D gene is possibly TRBD1 (6 bases). CDR3 length: 17 residues. Germline lookup yields CDR1 SGHRS and CDR2 YFSETQ. V dropped 1 base and J dropped 1 base, with 12 bases sitting between them. The CDR3 sequence is CASSLTQGWSYNSPLHF. Written as DNA, the CDR3 is TGCGCCAGCAGCTTGACCCAGGGGTGGTCCTATAATTCACCCCTCCACTTT.

This clonotype has more than one count but fewer than ten. The rearrangement links TRBV7-2 to TRBJ1-5; 7 nucleotides agree with TRBD1. This CDR3 is 14 amino acids long. The germline V gene has CDR1 SGHTA and CDR2 FQGNSA. With V trimmed by 5 bases and J by 2 bases, 3 bases remained unmatched. The chain's CDR3 is CASSPTGGNQPQHF. The CDR3 DNA sequence: TGTGCCAGCAGCCCAACAGGGGGCAATCAGCCCCAGCATTTT.

This clonotype has only a few counts. The V call is TRBV15, the J call TRBJ1-1; D perhaps matches TRBD1 (6 bases). CDR1 LNHNV and CDR2 YYDKDF come from the germline V gene (reference sequence). This CDR3 is 16 amino acids long. V shed 5 bases and J shed 2 bases, with 18 bases lying between them. CDR3 in DNA: TGTGCCACCAGCGGACTCCGGGGGGCGGGAAACACTGAAGCTTTCTTT. Protein product: CATSGLRGAGNTEAFF.

The sample holds a few counts of this clonotype. The chain uses TRBV6-2 or TRBV6-3 and TRBJ2-7; D call uncertain. The CDR3 spans 12 residues. Trimming left V 7 bases short and J 5 bases short, with 12 bases between. Germline V gives CDR1 MNHEY, CDR2 SVGEGT. The CDR3 loop reads CASTEGMDEQYF. In DNA form, the CDR3 reads TGTGCCAGCACCGAAGGGATGGACGAGCAGTACTTC.

The CDR3 coding sequence is TGCAGTGCTCCTCCGGGAGAGGTATCAGATACGCAGTATTTT. It yields the protein CSAPPGEVSDTQYF. This chain uses TRBV20-1 with TRBJ2-3; tentatively, D is TRBD2 (6 bases). Germline CDR1 DFQATT, CDR2 SNEGSKA (reference sequence). The CDR3 has 14 amino acids. Trimming took off 5 bases at V and 4 bases at J, with 16 bases between the two ends.

This clonotype has a handful of counts. The chain couples TRBV7-9 to TRBJ1-1, with D hard to call. The V end was cut by 5 bases, the J end by 1 base, with 8 bases between. The CDR3 covers 13 residues. Germline CDR1 and CDR2: SEHNR and FQNEAQ (reference sequence). The CDR3 nucleotides are TGTGCCAGCAGCCAATCGCAGAACACTGAAGCTTTCTTT. Translation gives CASSQSQNTEAFF.

Only a few counts were recorded for this clonotype. The J gene is TRBJ2-1, the V gene TRBV21-1; the tabulated D call, TRBD1, remains unverified against the DNA. TRBV21-1 is given as a pseudogene. This CDR3 comprises 14 residues. CDR3 DNA: TGTGCCAGCAGCAAAGACCCTAGCCCCCATGAGCAGTTCTTC. It yields the protein CASSKDPSPHEQFF.

The chain has TRBV7-9 and TRBJ2-5, with a possible D match to TRBD1 (6 bases). The CDR3 runs 15 residues. Germline CDR1 SEHNR, CDR2 FQNEAQ (reference sequence). Between the trimmed V and J ends, which lost 0 bases and 5 bases, there was a span of 13 bases. In DNA, the CDR3 is TGTGCCAGCAGCTTAGCCCAGGGGTCGGGGGAGACCCAGTACTTC. It is translated as CASSLAQGSGETQYF. The whole variable domain, remainder taken from reference TRBV7-9 and TRBJ2-5, is DTGVSQNPRHKITKRGQNVTFRCDPISEHNRLYWYRQTLGQGPEFLTYFQNEAQLEKSRLLSDRFSAERPKGSFSTLEIQRTEQGDSAMYLCASSLAQGSGETQYFGPGTRLLVL.

V usage is TRBV6-1 and J usage is TRBJ1-5; no clear D. The germline V gene has CDR1 MNHNS and CDR2 SASEGT. The CDR3 is 15 amino acids. V was clipped by 8 bases and J by 9 bases, with 23 bases between them. The CDR3 region has the DNA TGTGCCAGCTTTTCGAGGGCGCCGCCAAAGGGGCCCCAGCATTTT. Its protein is CASFSRAPPKGPQHF.

This clonotype was detected a few times. V gene TRBV5-4 combines with J gene TRBJ1-1; D is ambiguous. There are 13 residues in the CDR3. V gave up 8 bases and J gave up 4 bases, with 15 bases separating them. Germline loops: CDR1 SGHNT, CDR2 YYREEE (reference sequence). The CDR3 region has the DNA TGTGCCAGAGGGAGACTCCTGGCCACTGAAGCTTTCTTT. Translation gives CARGRLLATEAFF.

This sequence joins TRBV5-1 and TRBJ2-2; D gene uncertain. V gave up 0 bases and J gave up 3 bases, with 6 bases separating them. The V gene's germline CDR1 is SGHRS and CDR2 YFSETQ. This CDR3 has 14 residues. This CDR3 is CASSLGAYTGELFF. DNA of the CDR3: TGCGCCAGCAGCTTGGGGGCGTACACCGGGGAGCTGTTTTTT.

This clonotype has just a few counts. The rearrangement joins TRBV7-9 to TRBJ2-2; 7 positions match TRBD2. Germline V gene data show CDR1 as SEHNR and CDR2 as FQNEAQ (reference sequence). The J segment lost 0 bases and the V segment lost 8 bases, leaving 12 bases of the junction unmatched. This CDR3 comprises 17 residues. The CDR3: CASGTPGGSANTGELFF. CDR3 nucleotide sequence: TGTGCCAGCGGCACCCCTGGCGGGAGCGCGAACACCGGGGAGCTGTTTTTT. The full variable domain, with the rest looked up from reference TRBV7-9 and TRBJ2-2, is DTGVSQNPRHKITKRGQNVTFRCDPISEHNRLYWYRQTLGQGPEFLTYFQNEAQLEKSRLLSDRFSAERPKGSFSTLEIQRTEQGDSAMYLCASGTPGGSANTGELFFGEGSRLTVL.

The chain uses TRBV6-1 and TRBJ1-3; D might be TRBD1 (6 bases). V was trimmed by 2 bases and J by 2 bases, leaving 13 bases between them. The CDR3 loop spans 16 amino acids. CDR1 is MNHNS and CDR2 is SASEGT in the germline V gene. In DNA, the CDR3 is TGTGCCAGCAGTGAACCCGCAGGGACAACTGGAAACACCATATATTTT. Protein product: CASSEPAGTTGNTIYF.

This clonotype turned up a few times. This rearrangement joins TRBV19 to TRBJ2-1; tentatively, D is TRBD2 (6 bases). From germline, CDR1 is LNHDA and CDR2 SQIVND (reference sequence). The CDR3 is made up of 15 amino acids. Trimming cost V 3 bases and J 0 bases, with 9 bases left between them. CDR3 nucleotides: TGTGCCAGTAGTATGGCGGGGAGCTCCTACAATGAGCAGTTCTTC. Protein product: CASSMAGSSYNEQFF.

The genes are TRBV18 and TRBJ2-7; D gene ambiguous. Between the trimmed V and J ends, which lost 1 base and 0 bases, there was a span of 16 bases. From germline, CDR1 is KGHSH and CDR2 LQKENI. The CDR3 is 17 amino acids. The CDR3 sequence is CASSPLRLPQSSYEQYF. CDR3 in DNA: TGTGCCAGCTCACCACTCCGACTCCCTCAGAGCTCCTACGAGCAGTACTTC.

The rearrangement links TRBV6-2 or TRBV6-3 to TRBJ1-2, with D possibly matching TRBD1 (6 bases). Germline V CDR1 and CDR2: MNHEY, SVGEGT. CDR3 length: 12 amino acids. The V and J ends lost 7 bases and 8 bases respectively, with 14 bases between them. The DNA for the CDR3 is TGTGCCAGCAACCCGACAGGTAGCGGCTACACCTTC. Protein sequence: CASNPTGSGYTF.

This clonotype has a handful of counts. This chain links TRBV20-1 with TRBJ1-4, with D possibly being TRBD1 (5 bases). The CDR3 is 13 amino acids. From germline, CDR1 is DFQATT and CDR2 SNEGSKA (reference sequence). Trimming stripped 6 bases from V and 7 bases from J, with 15 bases between. The CDR3 nucleotides read TGCAGTGCGGCAGGGAGCCTGGCTGAAAAACTGTTTTTT. Protein: CSAAGSLAEKLFF.

By proportion, this clonotype is medium-sized (0.01 to 0.1%). The chain carries TRBV6-1 and TRBJ1-5; tentatively, D is TRBD1 (5 bases). Trimming cost V 6 bases and J 0 bases, with 6 bases left between them. The CDR3 has 13 amino acids. Per germline, CDR1 MNHNS and CDR2 SASEGT. The CDR3 spells CASRDTSNQPQHF. DNA for the CDR3: TGTGCCAGCAGGGACACTAGCAATCAGCCCCAGCATTTT.

This clonotype was detected only a few times. The rearrangement joins TRBV5-1 to TRBJ1-2; 7 bases fit TRBD1. The germline gives CDR1 SGHRS, CDR2 YFSETQ. Germline trimming cut 0 bases from V and 5 bases from J; bases unmatched to any gene: 4. The CDR3 sequence is 14 residues long. The CDR3 bases are TGCGCCAGCAGCTTGGACAGGGGTGGGTATGGCTACACCTTC. Translated: CASSLDRGGYGYTF.

J is TRBJ2-7 and V is TRBV6-5; D possibly corresponds to TRBD1 (5 bases). There are 14 residues in the CDR3. With 4 bases removed from V and 3 bases from J, the gap between germline ends came to 13 bases. CDR1 MNHEY and CDR2 SVGAGI come from the germline V gene. This chain's CDR3 is CASSSTDRNYEQYF. The CDR3 coding sequence is TGTGCCAGCAGTTCAACCGACAGAAACTACGAGCAGTACTTC.

The chain has TRBV27 and TRBJ2-7; D unresolved. The germline V gene has CDR1 MNHEY and CDR2 SMNVEV (reference sequence). V was clipped by 6 bases and J by 2 bases, with 20 bases between them. The CDR3 extends over 16 amino acids. In DNA, the CDR3 is TGTGCCAGCAGCCCCTCCACGGACCCGATTACCTACGAGCAGTACTTC. Protein sequence: CASSPSTDPITYEQYF.

This chain uses TRBV4-1 with TRBJ1-2; no clear D gene. Per germline, CDR1 MGHRA and CDR2 YSYEKL. V was shortened by 1 base and J by 1 base, with 7 bases between the two germline ends. CDR3 size: 14 residues. This CDR3 is CASSQVADNYGYTF. CDR3 DNA: TGCGCCAGCAGCCAAGTTGCGGATAACTATGGCTACACCTTC.

The chain has TRBV29-1 and TRBJ1-2, with 8 bases fitting TRBD1. Germline V gene sequence: CDR1 SQVTM, CDR2 ANQGSEA. CDR3 size: 13 residues. The V and J ends lost 7 bases and 4 bases, in that order; junction bases with no gene match: 8. The DNA for the CDR3 is TGCAGCGCCCAAGACAGGGGTGGCTATGGCTACACCTTC. It translates to CSAQDRGGYGYTF.

This clonotype was seen only a few times. The chain uses TRBV15 and TRBJ2-1; D is uncertain. The CDR3 is made up of 13 amino acids. Trimming shortened V by 0 bases and J by 8 bases, and 8 bases separated the two germline ends. Per germline, CDR1 LNHNV and CDR2 YYDKDF (reference sequence). CDR3 coding DNA: TGTGCCACCAGCAGAGATTTCCGGGATGAGCAGTTCTTC. Translation gives CATSRDFRDEQFF.

The chain employs TRBV30 and TRBJ1-3; tentative D call: TRBD1 (5 bases). The CDR3 extends over 15 amino acids. CDR1 and CDR2 from the germline V gene are GTSNPN and SVGIG (reference sequence). Trimming cost V 2 bases and J 2 bases, with 13 bases left between them. The CDR3 region has the DNA TGTGCCTGGAGTTCCCCGGGGACGACTGGAAACACCATATATTTT. Encoded protein: CAWSSPGTTGNTIYF.

The V call is TRBV20-1, the J call TRBJ2-1; 13 nucleotides align to TRBD2. Trimming at V came to 4 bases and at J to 2 bases, leaving 8 bases not matched to a gene. This CDR3 comprises 17 residues. Germline values: CDR1 DFQATT, CDR2 SNEGSKA (reference sequence). The CDR3 spells CSAKRGTSGTPYNEQFF. DNA of the CDR3: TGCAGTGCTAAGCGGGGGACTAGCGGGACCCCCTACAATGAGCAGTTCTTC.

There are a few counts of this clonotype. The chain employs TRBV11-2 and TRBJ1-3, with TRBD1 as a possible D gene (5 bases). CDR1 is SGHAT, CDR2 FQNNGV, per germline. Trimming removed 4 bases from V and 2 bases from J, with 18 bases in between. CDR3 length: 17 residues. The CDR3 DNA is TGTGCCAGCAGCTCGGCCGCAGGGAGTTGGCCTGGAAACACCATATATTTT. This codes for CASSSAAGSWPGNTIYF.

The chain employs TRBV5-4 and TRBJ2-3; no reliable D call. Trimming shortened V by 4 bases and J by 2 bases, and 14 bases separated the two germline ends. The CDR3 length is 15 residues. Germline V gives CDR1 SGHNT, CDR2 YYREEE (reference sequence). CDR3: CASSPRKGYTDTQYF. The CDR3 bases are TGTGCCAGCAGCCCGAGGAAGGGCTACACAGATACGCAGTATTTT.